Sequencing of this T cell receptor (beta chain) was carried out in a study of blood T cell repertoires in COVID-19. The wider study: Some COVID-19 samples were acute and others convalescent; all came from the United States, Italy and Spain. Sample material is recorded as cDNA or gDNA derived from T cells, B-cell-depleted T cells, or PBMCs.

Clinical history reported by participants formed the basis on which cohorts were assigned. CDR1 and CDR2 from the germline V gene are MRHNA and SNTAGT. V was shortened by 11 bases and J by 5 bases, with 22 bases between the two germline ends. The CDR3 consists of 14 residues. In the authors' methods: Estimation of nucleated cell counts was performed using reference gene primer amplification. Clones were sequenced by immunoSEQ multiplex PCR, and TCRdb holds only the in-frame ones, with some missing. V and J calls and clone size are as listed in that table; D and trimming were resolved from the DNA. The sample lists more than 200,000 clones; over 80% were seen once.

The sequence was collected from a woman aged 25 to 39 who had been exposed to COVID-19. The chain joins TRBV6-4 to TRBJ2-7; possibly TRBD2 for D (6 bases). Sequencing used PBMCs or T cells enriched from blood (not recorded which). The CDR3 protein is CAVHPGRRRDEQYF. The CDR3 coding sequence is TGTGCCGTCCATCCGGGACGACGGAGGGACGAGCAGTACTTC.